Described below is a single TCR beta chain sequence and its context. This specimen comes from a study of patients and donors after allogeneic stem cell transplantation. TCRdb reprocessed the RT-PCR reads with MiXCR, giving one entry per CDR3 protein. The sample carries about a million distinct CDR3 sequences, roughly 18% recorded once. The sequence was collected from a human donor who was either an allogeneic HSCT recipient or a stem cell or donor lymphocyte infusion donor (not recorded which). It is not recorded whose cells these are; they may come from a transplant donor. The sequenced sample consisted of blood, either unsorted or a sorted T cell fraction (not recorded which).

The CDR3 loop is CASSVDRTTDTQYF. CDR3 DNA: TGTGCCAGCAGCGTAGACAGAACGACAGATACGCAGTATTTT. The chain has TRBV9 and TRBJ2-3; no reliable D call. Germline values: CDR1 SGDLS, CDR2 YYNGEE. There are 14 residues in the CDR3. V was cut by 0 bases and J by 3 bases, with 8 bases left in between.